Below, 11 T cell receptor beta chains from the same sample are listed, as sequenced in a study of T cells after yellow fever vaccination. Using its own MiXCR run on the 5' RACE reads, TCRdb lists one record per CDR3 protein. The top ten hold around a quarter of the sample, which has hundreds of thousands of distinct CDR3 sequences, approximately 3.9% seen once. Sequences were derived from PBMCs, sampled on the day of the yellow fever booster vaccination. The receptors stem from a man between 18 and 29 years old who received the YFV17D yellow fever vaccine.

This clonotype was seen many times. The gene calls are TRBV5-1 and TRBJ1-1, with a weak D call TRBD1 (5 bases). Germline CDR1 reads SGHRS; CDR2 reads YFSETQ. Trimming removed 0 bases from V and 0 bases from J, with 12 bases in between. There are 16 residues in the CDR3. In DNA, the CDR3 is TGCGCCAGCAGCTTGGCGAGGGGACCCATGAACACTGAAGCTTTCTTT. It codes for CASSLARGPMNTEAFF.

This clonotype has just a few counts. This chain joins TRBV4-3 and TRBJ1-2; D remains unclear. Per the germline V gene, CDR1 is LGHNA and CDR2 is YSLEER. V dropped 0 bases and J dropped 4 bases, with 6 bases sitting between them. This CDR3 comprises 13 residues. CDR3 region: CASSQDIAYGYTF. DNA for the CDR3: TGCGCCAGCAGCCAAGATATAGCCTATGGCTACACCTTC.

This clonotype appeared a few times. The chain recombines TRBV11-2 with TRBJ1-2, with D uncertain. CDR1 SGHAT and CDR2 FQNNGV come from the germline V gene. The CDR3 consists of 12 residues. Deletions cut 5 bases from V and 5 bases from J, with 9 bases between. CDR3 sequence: CASSQYEYGYTF. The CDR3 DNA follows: TGTGCCAGCAGCCAGTATGAGTATGGCTACACCTTC.

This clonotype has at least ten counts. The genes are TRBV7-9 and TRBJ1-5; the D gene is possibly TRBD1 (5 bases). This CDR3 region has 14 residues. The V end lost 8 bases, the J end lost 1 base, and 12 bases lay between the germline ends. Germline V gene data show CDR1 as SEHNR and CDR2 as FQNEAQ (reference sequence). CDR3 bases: TGTGCCAGCTCTAGGGGAGAAAGCAATCAGCCCCAGCATTTT. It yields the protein CASSRGESNQPQHF.

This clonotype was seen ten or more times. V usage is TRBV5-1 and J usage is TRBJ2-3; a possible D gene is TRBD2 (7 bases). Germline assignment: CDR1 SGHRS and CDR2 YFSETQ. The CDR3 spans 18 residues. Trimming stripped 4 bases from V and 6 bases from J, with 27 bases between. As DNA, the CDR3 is TGCGCCAGCAGCCTCCGCCGTGGGGGGGCCCTGGTATCGGATACGCAGTATTTT. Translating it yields CASSLRRGGALVSDTQYF.

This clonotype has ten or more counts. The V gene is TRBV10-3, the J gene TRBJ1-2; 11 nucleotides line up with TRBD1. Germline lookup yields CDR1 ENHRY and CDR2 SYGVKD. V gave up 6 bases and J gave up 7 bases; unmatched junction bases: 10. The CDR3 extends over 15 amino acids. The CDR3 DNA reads TGTGCCATCAGCCCCGAGATCGGGACAGGGGGTGGCTACACCTTC. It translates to CAISPEIGTGGGYTF.

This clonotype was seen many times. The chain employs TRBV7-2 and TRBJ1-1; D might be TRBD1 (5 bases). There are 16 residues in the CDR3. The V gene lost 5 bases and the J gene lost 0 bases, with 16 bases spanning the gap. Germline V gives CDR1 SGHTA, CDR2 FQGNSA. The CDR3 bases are TGTGCCAGCAGCCCCGGAGGGGCAGGCATGAACACTGAAGCTTTCTTT. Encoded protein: CASSPGGAGMNTEAFF.

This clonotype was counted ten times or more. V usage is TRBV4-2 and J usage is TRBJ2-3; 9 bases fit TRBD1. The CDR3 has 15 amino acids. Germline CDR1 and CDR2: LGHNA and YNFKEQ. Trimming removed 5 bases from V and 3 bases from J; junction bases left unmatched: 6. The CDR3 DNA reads TGTGCCAGCAGCTCCGGGACAGGGCTGACAGATACGCAGTATTTT. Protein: CASSSGTGLTDTQYF.

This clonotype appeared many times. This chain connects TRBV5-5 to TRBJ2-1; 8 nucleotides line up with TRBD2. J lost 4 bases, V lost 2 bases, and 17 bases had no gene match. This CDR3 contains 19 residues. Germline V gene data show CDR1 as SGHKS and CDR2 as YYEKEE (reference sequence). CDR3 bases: TGTGCCAGCAGCTTTGGACCCCCCGGGACTAGGACCCTTTACAATGAGCAGTTCTTC. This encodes CASSFGPPGTRTLYNEQFF.

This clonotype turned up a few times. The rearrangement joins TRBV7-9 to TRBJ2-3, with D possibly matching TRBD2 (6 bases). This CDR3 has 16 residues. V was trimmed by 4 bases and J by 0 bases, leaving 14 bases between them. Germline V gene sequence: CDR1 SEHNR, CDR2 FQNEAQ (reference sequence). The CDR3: CASSSPLATSTDTQYF. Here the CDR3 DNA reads TGTGCCAGCAGCTCCCCTCTAGCGACTAGCACAGATACGCAGTATTTT.

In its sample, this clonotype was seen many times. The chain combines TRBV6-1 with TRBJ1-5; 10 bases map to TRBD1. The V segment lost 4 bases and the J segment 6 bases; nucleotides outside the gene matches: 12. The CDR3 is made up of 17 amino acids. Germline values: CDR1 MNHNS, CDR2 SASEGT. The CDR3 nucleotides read TGTGCCAGCAGTGGTTTGGGACAGGGGTATTACAGTCAGCCCCAGCATTTT. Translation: CASSGLGQGYYSQPQHF.